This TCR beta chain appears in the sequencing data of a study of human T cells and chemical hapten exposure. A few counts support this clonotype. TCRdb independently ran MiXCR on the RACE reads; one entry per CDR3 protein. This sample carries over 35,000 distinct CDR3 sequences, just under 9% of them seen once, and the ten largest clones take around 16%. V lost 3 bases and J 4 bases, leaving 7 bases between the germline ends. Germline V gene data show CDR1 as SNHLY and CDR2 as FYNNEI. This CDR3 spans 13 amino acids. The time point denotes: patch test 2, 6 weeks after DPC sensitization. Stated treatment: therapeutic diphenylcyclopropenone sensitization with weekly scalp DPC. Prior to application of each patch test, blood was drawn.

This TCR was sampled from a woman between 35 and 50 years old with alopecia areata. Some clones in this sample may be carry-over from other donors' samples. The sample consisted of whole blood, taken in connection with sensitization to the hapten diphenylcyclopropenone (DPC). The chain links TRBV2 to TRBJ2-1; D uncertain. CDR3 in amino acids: CASSEREYNEQFF. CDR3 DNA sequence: TGTGCCAGCAGTGAGAGAGAGTACAATGAGCAGTTCTTC.